These 28 T cell receptor beta chains came from one sample sequenced in a study of blood T cell repertoires in COVID-19. Only in-frame clones appear in the TCRdb table, and some are missing; sequencing was by immunoSEQ multiplex PCR. The sample contains some 300,000 clones, approximately 89% of which appear only once. Material: peripheral blood. These receptors came from a young woman who had recovered from COVID-19.

This chain links TRBV19 with TRBJ2-7; D gene uncertain. This CDR3 is 14 amino acids long. Looked up from germline, CDR1 is LNHDA and CDR2 is SQIVND (reference sequence). Deletions cut 1 base from V and 1 base from J, with 8 bases between. In DNA, the CDR3 is TGTGCCAGTAGTATAGGAACTATTTCCTACGAGCAGTACTTC. It specifies CASSIGTISYEQYF.

V and J are TRBV27 and TRBJ2-3; 7 bases line up with TRBD1. Germline V CDR1 and CDR2: MNHEY, SMNVEV (reference sequence). Trimming cost V 8 bases and J 4 bases; bases outside gene matches: 15. The CDR3 has 16 residues. The CDR3 region has the DNA TGTGCCAGCCGTTCGGAATATAGGGGGCCCCCAGATACGCAGTATTTT. The encoded protein is CASRSEYRGPPDTQYF.

This chain links TRBV27 with TRBJ2-7; D call uncertain. CDR1 MNHEY and CDR2 SMNVEV come from the germline V gene (reference sequence). Trimming took off 3 bases at V and 6 bases at J, with 9 bases between the two ends. The CDR3 runs to 12 residues. The CDR3 loop reads CASSFARGEQYF. In nucleotides, the CDR3 is TGTGCCAGCAGTTTCGCCCGCGGCGAGCAGTACTTC.

This chain uses TRBV5-5 with TRBJ1-2, with D perhaps TRBD1 (6 bases). The germline CDR1 and CDR2 sequences are SGHKS and YYEKEE (reference sequence). V was pared by 3 bases and J by 0 bases, with 15 bases between. CDR3 length: 16 residues. In DNA, the CDR3 is TGTGCCAGCAGCTGGGGGCAACCGCGAGCTAACTATGGCTACACCTTC. It encodes CASSWGQPRANYGYTF.

In this sample, this clone turned up many times. The rearrangement joins TRBV7-3 to TRBJ1-1; TRBD1 matches at 7 bases. Looked up from germline, CDR1 is SGHTA and CDR2 is FQGTGA. This CDR3 comprises 13 residues. Trimming cost V 5 bases and J 8 bases; bases outside gene matches: 8. CDR3 sequence: CASSASAGGEAFF. The CDR3 nucleotides read TGTGCCAGCAGCGCTTCTGCAGGGGGAGAAGCTTTCTTT. Supplemented by reference TRBV7-3 and TRBJ1-1, the full variable domain reads GAGVSQTPSNKVTEKGKYVELRCDPISGHTALYWYRQSLGQGPEFLIYFQGTGAADDSGLPNDRFFAVRPEGSVSTLKIQRTERGDSAVYLCASSASAGGEAFFGQGTRLTVV.

This sequence joins TRBV24-1 and TRBJ1-2; the match to TRBD1 covers 8 bases. CDR3 length: 14 residues. Germline CDR1 reads KGHDR; CDR2 reads SFDVKD. With 2 bases clipped from V and 6 bases from J, the junction kept 4 bases outside the gene matches. The CDR3 bases are TGTGCCACCAGTGATTCCTCAGGGGGCGATGGCTACACCTTC. Translated: CATSDSSGGDGYTF.

The genes are TRBV30 and TRBJ1-4; D is undetermined. The germline V gene has CDR1 GTSNPN and CDR2 SVGIG (reference sequence). The CDR3 runs 12 residues. V gave up 5 bases and J gave up 5 bases, with 9 bases separating them. CDR3 loop: CAWSPRNEKLFF. CDR3 bases: TGTGCCTGGTCCCCGAGGAATGAAAAACTGTTTTTT.

The rearrangement joins TRBV3-1 (or the pseudogene TRBV3-2) to TRBJ2-2, with D tentatively TRBD2 (6 bases). Trimming removed 4 bases from V and 0 bases from J, with 12 bases in between. This CDR3 spans 16 amino acids. Per germline, CDR1 LGHDT and CDR2 YNNKEL (reference sequence). In nucleotides, the CDR3 is TGTGCCAGCAGCCCCCGACTAGGGGCGAACACCGGGGAGCTGTTTTTT. It translates to CASSPRLGANTGELFF.

The rearrangement uses TRBV28 and TRBJ1-4; D unresolved. The CDR3 has 16 residues. V was trimmed by 1 base and J by 0 bases, leaving 9 bases between them. Germline lookup yields CDR1 MDHEN and CDR2 SYDVKM. CDR3 amino acids: CASSLSRSATNEKLFF. DNA of the CDR3: TGTGCCAGCAGTTTATCACGGAGCGCAACTAATGAAAAACTGTTTTTT.

V gene TRBV27 combines with J gene TRBJ2-3, with TRBD1 identical over 11 bases. V lost 5 bases to trimming and J lost 0 bases; unmatched junction nucleotides: 10. CDR1 and CDR2 (germline): MNHEY, SMNVEV (reference sequence). This CDR3 spans 18 amino acids. This chain's CDR3 is CASSPGTGGHDSTDTQYF. CDR3 DNA sequence: TGTGCCAGCAGTCCCGGGACAGGGGGACACGATAGCACAGATACGCAGTATTTT.

V is TRBV29-1 and J is TRBJ1-1; maybe TRBD1 (5 bases). The CDR3 runs 13 residues. V lost 5 bases to trimming and J lost 8 bases, with 18 bases between them. The germline CDR1 and CDR2 sequences are SQVTM and ANQGSEA. The CDR3 loop reads CSVTHPSGGEAFF. The CDR3 DNA reads as TGCAGCGTTACCCACCCCTCCGGGGGGGAAGCTTTCTTT.

The chain couples TRBV5-1 to TRBJ2-5; 14 nucleotides align to TRBD2. CDR3 length: 18 residues. V trimming: 2 bases; J trimming: 0 bases; junction bases outside the gene matches: 6. Germline-derived CDR1 and CDR2 are SGHRS and YFSETQ. Written as DNA, the CDR3 is TGCGCCAGCAGCTTTAAAAGGACTAGCGGGGGGAACCAAGAGACCCAGTACTTC. This translates into CASSFKRTSGGNQETQYF.

This chain uses TRBV2 with TRBJ1-3; D gene uncertain. CDR1 SNHLY and CDR2 FYNNEI come from the germline V gene. This CDR3 comprises 16 residues. With 2 bases removed from V and 0 bases from J, the gap between germline ends came to 11 bases. The CDR3 DNA reads TGTGCCAGCAGTGAAAGCGAATGGCTCTCTGGAAACACCATATATTTT. Translation gives CASSESEWLSGNTIYF.

The chain combines TRBV10-3 with TRBJ2-3; weak D call: TRBD2 (5 bases). This CDR3 is built from 14 residues. V was clipped by 0 bases and J by 2 bases, with 6 bases between them. Per the germline V gene, CDR1 is ENHRY and CDR2 is SYGVKD. The CDR3 spells CAISESGNTDTQYF. CDR3 bases: TGTGCCATCAGTGAGTCCGGGAACACAGATACGCAGTATTTT.

In its sample, this clone was seen once. The V gene is TRBV5-1, the J gene TRBJ2-3; 8 nucleotides agree with TRBD2. This CDR3 is 16 amino acids long. Germline-derived CDR1 and CDR2 are SGHRS and YFSETQ. V lost 5 bases, J lost 5 bases, and 13 bases stayed unmatched. The CDR3 DNA reads TGCGCCAGCAGGGAGCCCCGGGGGGGCCTCGGAGATACGCAGTATTTT. It codes for CASREPRGGLGDTQYF.

The rearrangement uses TRBV19 and TRBJ1-5; D might be TRBD1 (6 bases). The germline CDR1 and CDR2 sequences are LNHDA and SQIVND (reference sequence). V was pared by 3 bases and J by 0 bases, with 12 bases between. There are 16 residues in the CDR3. The CDR3 here is CASSIRTGYSNQPQHF. CDR3 nucleotides: TGTGCCAGTAGTATTAGAACAGGGTATAGCAATCAGCCCCAGCATTTT.

The V and J genes are TRBV7-9 and TRBJ1-4; no firm D call. The V end lost 0 bases, the J end lost 5 bases, and 7 bases lay between the germline ends. The length of the CDR3 is 14 residues. CDR1 and CDR2 (germline): SEHNR, FQNEAQ (reference sequence). The chain's CDR3 is CASSLASLNEKLFF. The CDR3 coding sequence is TGTGCCAGCAGCTTAGCATCCCTGAATGAAAAACTGTTTTTT. Full variable domain (rest looked up from reference TRBV7-9 and TRBJ1-4): DTGVSQNPRHKITKRGQNVTFRCDPISEHNRLYWYRQTLGQGPEFLTYFQNEAQLEKSRLLSDRFSAERPKGSFSTLEIQRTEQGDSAMYLCASSLASLNEKLFFGSGTQLSVL.

This chain links TRBV19 with TRBJ1-5; D may be TRBD1 (5 bases). The CDR3 spans 14 residues. V lost 5 bases to trimming and J lost 1 base, with 9 bases between them. From germline, CDR1 is LNHDA and CDR2 SQIVND (reference sequence). CDR3 DNA: TGTGCCAGTAGTCGACAGTCCAGCAATCAGCCCCAGCATTTT. Protein product: CASSRQSSNQPQHF.

The gene calls are TRBV5-1 and TRBJ1-2; perhaps TRBD1 as D (6 bases). V shed 2 bases and J shed 0 bases, with 14 bases lying between them. Germline CDR1 and CDR2: SGHRS and YFSETQ. The CDR3 covers 16 residues. CDR3 loop: CASSFTTGTSNYGYTF. The CDR3 nucleotides read TGCGCCAGCAGCTTTACTACAGGGACCTCTAACTATGGCTACACCTTC. Complete variable domain (other parts from reference TRBV5-1 and TRBJ1-2): KAGVTQTPRYLIKTRGQQVTLSCSPISGHRSVSWYQQTPGQGLQFLFEYFSETQRNKGNFPGRFSGRQFSNSRSEMNVSTLELGDSALYLCASSFTTGTSNYGYTFGSGTRLTVV.

About this clone: Other DNA sequences from this sample encode an identical CDR3 as well. The V call is TRBV6-6, the J call TRBJ2-7, with 7 bases fitting TRBD1. Per germline, CDR1 MNHNY and CDR2 SVGAGI (reference sequence). The CDR3 length is 14 residues. Germline trimming cut 2 bases from V and 4 bases from J; bases unmatched to any gene: 5. In nucleotides, the CDR3 is TGTGCCAGCAGTTACCGACAGGGAGCGTACGAGCAGTACTTC. This codes for CASSYRQGAYEQYF.

The V gene is TRBV11-2, the J gene TRBJ2-1, with unresolved D. This CDR3 comprises 15 residues. Deletions cut 0 bases from V and 4 bases from J, with 10 bases between. The germline gives CDR1 SGHAT, CDR2 FQNNGV. CDR3 residues: CASSLDPGGYNEQFF. In nucleotides, the CDR3 is TGTGCCAGCAGCTTAGACCCCGGCGGATACAATGAGCAGTTCTTC. Drawing the rest from reference TRBV11-2 and TRBJ2-1, the complete variable domain is EAGVAQSPRYKIIEKRQSVAFWCNPISGHATLYWYQQILGQGPKLLIQFQNNGVVDDSQLPKDRFSAERLKGVDSTLKIQPAKLEDSAVYLCASSLDPGGYNEQFFGPGTRLTVL.

The chain recombines TRBV5-4 with TRBJ1-1, with TRBD1 identical over 8 bases. CDR1 and CDR2 from the germline V gene are SGHNT and YYREEE (reference sequence). V lost 3 bases and J lost 1; bases outside the gene matches: 2. The CDR3 loop spans 14 amino acids. CDR3 sequence reads: CASSWGQENTEAFF. The CDR3 DNA follows: TGTGCCAGCAGCTGGGGACAGGAGAACACTGAAGCTTTCTTT.

The rearrangement joins TRBV28 to TRBJ1-3; D is unclear. This CDR3 is 12 amino acids long. Trimming stripped 5 bases from V and 4 bases from J, with 6 bases between. CDR1 is MDHEN and CDR2 is SYDVKM in the germline V gene. CDR3 coding DNA: TGTGCCAGCAGTAATGCGGGAAACACCATATATTTT. This codes for CASSNAGNTIYF.

This chain uses TRBV9 with TRBJ1-2; D remains ambiguous. The CDR3 is made up of 15 amino acids. Germline loops: CDR1 SGDLS, CDR2 YYNGEE. The germline V and J ends were trimmed by 3 bases and 0 bases, with 12 bases remaining between them. The CDR3 region has the DNA TGTGCCAGCAGCGCCCAAGCCCAGGCTAACTATGGCTACACCTTC. Protein product: CASSAQAQANYGYTF.

The V gene is TRBV2, the J gene TRBJ2-5; 7 bases fit TRBD2. Germline V gives CDR1 SNHLY, CDR2 FYNNEI. The trim removed 6 bases at V and 5 bases at J, leaving 3 bases unmatched. The length of the CDR3 is 12 residues. For the CDR3, the DNA is TGTGCCAGCAGCCCCGGGGGGGAGACCCAGTACTTC. As protein: CASSPGGETQYF.

This rearrangement joins TRBV7-6 to TRBJ2-7; possibly TRBD1 for D (6 bases). The length of the CDR3 is 15 residues. CDR1 and CDR2 (germline): SGHVS, FNYEAQ. V lost 5 bases and J lost 0, with 14 bases in between. As DNA, the CDR3 is TGTGCCAGCAGCCCCCCCGGACAGCACTCCTACGAGCAGTACTTC. This codes for CASSPPGQHSYEQYF.

This clone was picked up a small number of times. The V gene is TRBV28, the J gene TRBJ1-6, with a tentative D call TRBD1 (6 bases). In germline, CDR1 is MDHEN, CDR2 SYDVKM. V shed 5 bases and J shed 9 bases, with 29 bases lying between them. This CDR3 has 19 residues. The CDR3 DNA sequence: TGTGCCAGCAGTGCCGGGGCCTCACAGGGTGCGGTTTGGGCTTCACCCCTCCACTTT. This translates into CASSAGASQGAVWASPLHF.

This clone has a single count. The V call is TRBV6-2 or TRBV6-3, the J call TRBJ2-1; TRBD2 is a possible D gene (5 bases). The germline gives CDR1 MNHEY, CDR2 SVGEGT. V was shortened by 5 bases and J by 8 bases, with 16 bases between the two germline ends. The CDR3 extends over 14 amino acids. The CDR3 spells CASSSVAGHDEQFF. CDR3 nucleotide sequence: TGTGCCAGCAGTAGTGTGGCGGGCCACGATGAGCAGTTCTTC.